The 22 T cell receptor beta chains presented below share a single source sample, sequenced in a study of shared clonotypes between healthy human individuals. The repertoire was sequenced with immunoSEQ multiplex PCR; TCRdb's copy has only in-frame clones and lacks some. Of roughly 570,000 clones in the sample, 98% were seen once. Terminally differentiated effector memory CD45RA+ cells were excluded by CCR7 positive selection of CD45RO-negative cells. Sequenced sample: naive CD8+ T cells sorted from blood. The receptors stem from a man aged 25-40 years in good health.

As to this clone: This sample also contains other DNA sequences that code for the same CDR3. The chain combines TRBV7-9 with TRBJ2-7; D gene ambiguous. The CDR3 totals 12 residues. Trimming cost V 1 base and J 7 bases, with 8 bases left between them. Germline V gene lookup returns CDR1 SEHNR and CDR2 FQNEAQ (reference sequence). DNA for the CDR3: TGTGCCAGCAGCTTAGGGCAGATTGAGCAGTACTTC. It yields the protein CASSLGQIEQYF.

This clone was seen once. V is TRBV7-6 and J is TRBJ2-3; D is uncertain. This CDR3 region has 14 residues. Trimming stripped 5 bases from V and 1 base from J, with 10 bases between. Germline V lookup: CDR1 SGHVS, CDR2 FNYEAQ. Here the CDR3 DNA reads TGTGCCAGCAGCGGAGCTGGAGGCACAGATACGCAGTATTTT. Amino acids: CASSGAGGTDTQYF.

This CDR3 is CASSEAGTGFYEQYF. As DNA, the CDR3 is TGTGCCAGCAGTGAGGCCGGGACAGGGTTCTACGAGCAGTACTTC. This sequence joins TRBV2 and TRBJ2-7, with 9 nucleotides matching TRBD1. The CDR3 is 15 amino acids. Germline V CDR1 and CDR2: SNHLY, FYNNEI. V lost 3 bases to trimming and J lost 3 bases; unmatched junction nucleotides: 6.

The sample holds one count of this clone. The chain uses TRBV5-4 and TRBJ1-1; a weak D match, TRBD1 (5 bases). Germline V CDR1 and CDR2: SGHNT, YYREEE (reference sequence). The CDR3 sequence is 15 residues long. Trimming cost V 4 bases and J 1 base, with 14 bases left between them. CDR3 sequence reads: CASSPEGRENTEAFF. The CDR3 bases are TGTGCCAGCAGCCCAGAGGGCAGGGAGAACACTGAAGCTTTCTTT.

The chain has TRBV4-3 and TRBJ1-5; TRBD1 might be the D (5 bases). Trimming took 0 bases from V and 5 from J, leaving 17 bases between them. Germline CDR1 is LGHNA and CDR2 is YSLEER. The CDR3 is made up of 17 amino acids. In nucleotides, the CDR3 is TGCGCCAGCAGCCAAGATGGAGCAGGGAGGGGTTATCAGCCCCAGCATTTT. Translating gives CASSQDGAGRGYQPQHF.

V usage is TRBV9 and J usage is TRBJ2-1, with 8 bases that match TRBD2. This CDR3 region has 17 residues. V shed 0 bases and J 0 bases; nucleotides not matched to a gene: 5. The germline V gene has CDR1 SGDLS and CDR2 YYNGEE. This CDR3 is CASSVGFSGNSYNEQFF. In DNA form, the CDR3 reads TGTGCCAGCAGCGTAGGTTTTAGCGGGAACTCCTACAATGAGCAGTTCTTC.

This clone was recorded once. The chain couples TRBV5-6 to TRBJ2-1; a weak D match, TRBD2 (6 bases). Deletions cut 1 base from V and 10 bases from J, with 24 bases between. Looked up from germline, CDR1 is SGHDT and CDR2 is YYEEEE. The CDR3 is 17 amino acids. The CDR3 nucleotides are TGTGCCAGCAGCTTGTTTTTCAGGCGACTAGAGATATTCGAGCAGTTCTTC. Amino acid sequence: CASSLFFRRLEIFEQFF.

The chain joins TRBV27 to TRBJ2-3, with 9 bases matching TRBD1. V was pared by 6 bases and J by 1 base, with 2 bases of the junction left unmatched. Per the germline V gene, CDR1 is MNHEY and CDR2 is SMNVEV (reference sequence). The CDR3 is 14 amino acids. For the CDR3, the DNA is TGTGCCAGCAGGTGGACAGGGGGCACAGATACGCAGTATTTT. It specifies CASRWTGGTDTQYF.

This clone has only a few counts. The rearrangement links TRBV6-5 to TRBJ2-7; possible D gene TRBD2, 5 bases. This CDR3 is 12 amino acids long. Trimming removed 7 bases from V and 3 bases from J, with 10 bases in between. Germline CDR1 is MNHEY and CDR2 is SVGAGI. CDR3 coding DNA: TGTGCCAGCACCTCTACTAGCTACGAGCAGTACTTC. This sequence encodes CASTSTSYEQYF.

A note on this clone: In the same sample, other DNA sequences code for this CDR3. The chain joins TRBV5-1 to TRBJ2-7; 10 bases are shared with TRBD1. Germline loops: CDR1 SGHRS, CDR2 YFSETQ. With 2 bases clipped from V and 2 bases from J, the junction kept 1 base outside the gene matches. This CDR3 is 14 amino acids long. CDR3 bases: TGCGCCAGCAGCTTAGGGACAGGGGCCTACGAGCAGTACTTC. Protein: CASSLGTGAYEQYF.

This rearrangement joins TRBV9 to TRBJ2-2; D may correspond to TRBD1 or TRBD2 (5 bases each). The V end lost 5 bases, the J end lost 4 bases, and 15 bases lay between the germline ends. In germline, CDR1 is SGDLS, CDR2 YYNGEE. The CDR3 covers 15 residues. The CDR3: CASSRRDPSTGELFF. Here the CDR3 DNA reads TGTGCCAGCAGTCGAAGGGACCCTTCCACCGGGGAGCTGTTTTTT.

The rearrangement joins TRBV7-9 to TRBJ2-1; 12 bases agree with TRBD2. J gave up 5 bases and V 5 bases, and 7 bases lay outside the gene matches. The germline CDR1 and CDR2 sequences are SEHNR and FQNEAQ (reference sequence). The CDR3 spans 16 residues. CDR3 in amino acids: CASSPLAGGPDNEQFF. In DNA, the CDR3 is TGTGCCAGCAGCCCCCTAGCGGGAGGGCCGGACAATGAGCAGTTCTTC.

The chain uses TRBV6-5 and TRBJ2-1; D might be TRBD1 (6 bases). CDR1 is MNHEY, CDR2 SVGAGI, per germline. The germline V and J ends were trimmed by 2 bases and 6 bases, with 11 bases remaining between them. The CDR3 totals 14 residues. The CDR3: CASSYGGQTNEQFF. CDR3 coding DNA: TGTGCCAGCAGTTACGGGGGACAAACCAATGAGCAGTTCTTC.

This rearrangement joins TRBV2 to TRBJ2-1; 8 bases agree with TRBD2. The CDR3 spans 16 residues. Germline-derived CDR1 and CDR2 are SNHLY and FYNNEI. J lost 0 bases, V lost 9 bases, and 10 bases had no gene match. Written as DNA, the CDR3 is TGTGCCAGGGGTGGTGATAGCGGGATCTCCTACAATGAGCAGTTCTTC. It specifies CARGGDSGISYNEQFF. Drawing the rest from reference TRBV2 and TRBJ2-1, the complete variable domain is EPEVTQTPSHQVTQMGQEVILRCVPISNHLYFYWYRQILGQKVEFLVSFYNNEISEKSEIFDDQFSVERPDGSNFTLKIRSTKLEDSAMYFCARGGDSGISYNEQFFGPGTRLTVL.

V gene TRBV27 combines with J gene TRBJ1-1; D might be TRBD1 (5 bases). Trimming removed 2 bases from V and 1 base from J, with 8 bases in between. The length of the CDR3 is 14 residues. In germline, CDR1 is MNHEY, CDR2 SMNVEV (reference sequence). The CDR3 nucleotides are TGTGCCAGCAGTTTAGGGGGTCAGAACACTGAAGCTTTCTTT. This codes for CASSLGGQNTEAFF.

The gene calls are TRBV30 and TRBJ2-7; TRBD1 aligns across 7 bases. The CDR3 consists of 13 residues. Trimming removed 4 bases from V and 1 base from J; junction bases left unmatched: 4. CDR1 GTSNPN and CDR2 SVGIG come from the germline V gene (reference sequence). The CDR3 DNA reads TGTGCCTGGAACGCAGGGGGATCCTACGAGCAGTACTTC. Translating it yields CAWNAGGSYEQYF.

CDR3 in amino acids: CASRGTGVDEQYF. The CDR3 DNA reads TGCGCCAGCAGGGGGACAGGAGTCGATGAGCAGTACTTC. The gene calls are TRBV4-1 and TRBJ2-7, with TRBD1 identical over 8 bases. J lost 7 bases, V lost 6 bases, and 8 bases had no gene match. Per the germline V gene, CDR1 is MGHRA and CDR2 is YSYEKL. This CDR3 is built from 13 residues.

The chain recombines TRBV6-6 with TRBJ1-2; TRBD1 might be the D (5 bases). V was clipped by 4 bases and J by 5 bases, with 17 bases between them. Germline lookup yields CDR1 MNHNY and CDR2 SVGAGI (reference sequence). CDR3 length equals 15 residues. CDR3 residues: CASSSREATAYGYTF. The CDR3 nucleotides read TGTGCCAGCAGTTCCCGCGAAGCGACAGCATATGGCTACACCTTC.

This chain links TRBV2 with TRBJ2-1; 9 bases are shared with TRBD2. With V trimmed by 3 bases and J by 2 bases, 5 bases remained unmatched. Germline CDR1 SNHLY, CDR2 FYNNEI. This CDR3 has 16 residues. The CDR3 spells CASSEFSGRTYNEQFF. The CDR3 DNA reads TGTGCCAGCAGTGAGTTTAGCGGGAGAACCTACAATGAGCAGTTCTTC.

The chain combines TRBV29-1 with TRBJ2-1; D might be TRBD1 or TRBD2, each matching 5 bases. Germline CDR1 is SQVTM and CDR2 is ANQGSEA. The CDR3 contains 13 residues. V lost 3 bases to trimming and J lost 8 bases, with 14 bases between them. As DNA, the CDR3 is TGCAGCGTTGATGGGGACGGAATATATGAGCAGTTCTTC. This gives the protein CSVDGDGIYEQFF.

The CDR3 sequence: CASSLARNSGYSGNTIYF. CDR3 in DNA: TGTGCCAGCAGCTTAGCGCGGAACAGCGGATACTCTGGAAACACCATATATTTT. J is TRBJ1-3 and V is TRBV7-6; D remains ambiguous. V lost 0 bases to trimming and J lost 0 bases, with 15 bases between them. This CDR3 contains 18 residues. In germline, CDR1 is SGHVS, CDR2 FNYEAQ.

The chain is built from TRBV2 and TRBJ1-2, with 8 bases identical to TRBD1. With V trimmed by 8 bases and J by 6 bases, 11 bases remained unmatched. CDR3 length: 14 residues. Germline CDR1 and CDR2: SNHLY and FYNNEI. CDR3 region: CASPGQGAWHGYTF. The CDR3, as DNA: TGTGCCAGCCCAGGGCAGGGGGCTTGGCATGGCTACACCTTC.